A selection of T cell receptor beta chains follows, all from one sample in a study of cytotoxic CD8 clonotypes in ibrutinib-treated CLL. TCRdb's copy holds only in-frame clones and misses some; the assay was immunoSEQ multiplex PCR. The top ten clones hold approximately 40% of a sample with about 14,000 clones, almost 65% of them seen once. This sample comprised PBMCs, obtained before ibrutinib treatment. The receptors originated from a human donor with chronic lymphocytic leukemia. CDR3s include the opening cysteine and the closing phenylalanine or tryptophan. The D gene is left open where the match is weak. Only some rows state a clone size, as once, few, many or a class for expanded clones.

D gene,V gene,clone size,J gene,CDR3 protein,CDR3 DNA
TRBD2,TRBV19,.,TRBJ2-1,CASSMAAGTSTSSYNEQFF,TGTGCCAGTAGTATGGCCGCCGGGACTAGCACCAGCTCCTACAATGAGCAGTTCTTC
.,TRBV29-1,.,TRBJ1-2,CSVDFRVGDGYTF,TGCAGCGTTGACTTCAGGGTTGGAGATGGCTACACCTTC
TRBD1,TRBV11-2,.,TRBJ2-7,CASSLGQGAGEQYF,TGTGCCAGCAGCTTAGGACAGGGGGCCGGCGAGCAGTACTTC
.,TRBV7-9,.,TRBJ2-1,CASSPLGGSYNEQFF,TGTGCCAGCAGCCCTTTAGGAGGCTCCTACAATGAGCAGTTCTTC
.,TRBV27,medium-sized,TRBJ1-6,CASSFQPQNNSPLHF,TGTGCCAGCAGTTTCCAACCCCAAAATAATTCACCCCTCCACTTT
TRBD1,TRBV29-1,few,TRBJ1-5,CSVGQGGEPQHF,TGCAGCGTCGGACAGGGTGGTGAGCCCCAGCATTTT
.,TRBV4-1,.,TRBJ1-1,CASSLWTGNTEAFF,TGCGCCAGCAGCCTCTGGACTGGAAACACTGAAGCTTTCTTT
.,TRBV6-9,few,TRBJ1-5,CASNQDPGQPQHF,TGTGCCAGCAATCAAGACCCCGGTCAGCCCCAGCATTTT
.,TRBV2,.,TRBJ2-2,CASSPLAVFGTGELFF,TGTGCCAGCAGTCCTTTAGCGGTGTTTGGGACCGGGGAGCTGTTTTTT
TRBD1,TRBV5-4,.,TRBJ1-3,CASSLVGQGARSGNTIYF,TGTGCCAGCAGCTTGGTGGGTCAGGGGGCGCGGTCCGGAAACACCATATATTTT
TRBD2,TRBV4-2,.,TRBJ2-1,CASSQELAGVPNEQFF,TGTGCCAGCAGCCAGGAACTAGCGGGGGTTCCCAATGAGCAGTTCTTC
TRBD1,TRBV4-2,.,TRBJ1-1,CASSLDRGSGTEAFF,TGTGCCAGCAGCCTAGACAGGGGGTCGGGCACTGAAGCTTTCTTT
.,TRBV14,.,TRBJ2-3,CASSHGGADTQYF,TGTGCCAGCAGCCACGGGGGCGCAGATACGCAGTATTTT
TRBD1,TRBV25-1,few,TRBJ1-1,CASIGTGGVEAFF,TGTGCCAGCATTGGGACAGGGGGGGTTGAAGCTTTCTTT
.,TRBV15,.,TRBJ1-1,CATSSSGNTEAFF,TGTGCCACCAGCAGTTCGGGGAACACTGAAGCTTTCTTT
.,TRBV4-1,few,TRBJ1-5,CASSQVGALGQPQHF,TGCGCCAGCAGCCAAGTTGGGGCCCTCGGGCAGCCCCAGCATTTT
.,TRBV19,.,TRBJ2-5,CPAVETQYF,TGTCCAGCGGTGGAGACCCAGTACTTC
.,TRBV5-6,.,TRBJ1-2,CASSLAPTHGYTF,TGTGCCAGCAGCTTGGCCCCAACGCACGGCTACACCTTC
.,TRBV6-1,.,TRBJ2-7,CASTQQGGSEQYF,TGTGCCAGCACCCAGCAGGGTGGGAGCGAGCAGTACTTC
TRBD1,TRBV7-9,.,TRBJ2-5,CASSLEGDRNDQETQYF,TGTGCCAGCAGCTTAGAGGGGGACAGGAACGATCAAGAGACCCAGTACTTC
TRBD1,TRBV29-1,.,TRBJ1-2,CSAGMRDSSLGYTF,TGCAGCGCCGGTATGCGGGACAGCAGTTTAGGCTACACCTTC
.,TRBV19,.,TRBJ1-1,CASSSGTVFRSEAFF,TGTGCCAGTAGTTCCGGGACGGTGTTCCGCTCTGAAGCTTTCTTT
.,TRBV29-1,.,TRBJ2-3,CSVARQNTDTQYF,TGCAGCGTTGCTCGGCAGAACACAGATACGCAGTATTTT
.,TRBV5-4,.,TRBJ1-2,CASSPGYGYTF,TGTGCCAGCAGCCCCGGCTATGGCTACACCTTC
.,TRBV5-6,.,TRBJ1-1,CASSLISTTEAFF,TGTGCCAGCAGCTTGATATCGACAACTGAAGCTTTCTTT
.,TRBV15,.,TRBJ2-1,CATSTSTGAEQFF,TGTGCCACCAGCACCAGCACGGGGGCGGAGCAGTTCTTC
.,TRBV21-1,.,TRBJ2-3,CASSKARPSPTRYDSDTQYF,TGTGCCAGCAGCAAAGCCAGGCCGTCACCTACTAGGTATGACAGCGATACGCAGTATTTT
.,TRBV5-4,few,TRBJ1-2,CASSLAGAGRGYTF,TGTGCCAGCAGCTTGGCCGGGGCAGGCAGGGGCTACACCTTC
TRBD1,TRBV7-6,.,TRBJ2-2,CASSLAGRDRENTGELFF,TGTGCCAGCAGCTTAGCGGGCCGGGACAGGGAGAACACCGGGGAGCTGTTTTTT
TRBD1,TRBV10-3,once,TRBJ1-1,CAISERGQGGNEAFF,TGTGCCATCAGTGAGAGGGGACAGGGGGGTAATGAAGCTTTCTTT
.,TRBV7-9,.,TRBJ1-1,CASSPAGGTEAFF,TGTGCCAGCAGCCCAGCCGGGGGCACTGAAGCTTTCTTT
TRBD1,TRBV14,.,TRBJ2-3,CASSRNRGDTQYF,TGTGCCAGCAGCCGAAACAGGGGAGATACGCAGTATTTT
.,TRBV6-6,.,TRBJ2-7,CASSYSGAGRNYEQYF,TGTGCCAGCAGTTACTCAGGGGCAGGGAGAAACTACGAGCAGTACTTC
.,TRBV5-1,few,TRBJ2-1,CASSLVAMSSYNEQFF,TGCGCCAGCAGCTTGGTGGCTATGAGCTCCTACAATGAGCAGTTCTTC
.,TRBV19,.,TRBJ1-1,CASSMSGVNTEAFF,TGTGCCAGTAGTATGTCCGGGGTGAACACTGAAGCTTTCTTT
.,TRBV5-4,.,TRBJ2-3,CASSRSAADTQYF,TGTGCCAGCAGCCGGAGCGCGGCAGATACGCAGTATTTT
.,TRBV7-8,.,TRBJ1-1,CASSLEQGTEAFF,TGTGCCAGCAGCCTTGAACAGGGAACTGAAGCTTTCTTT
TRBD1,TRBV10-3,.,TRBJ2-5,CAISEGTGGAVEYF,TGTGCCATCAGTGAGGGGACAGGGGGCGCGGTGGAGTACTTC
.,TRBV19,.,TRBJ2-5,CASSIGATGIRETQYF,TGTGCCAGTAGTATAGGGGCTACAGGGATAAGAGAGACCCAGTACTTC
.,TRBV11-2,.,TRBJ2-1,CASTYDGNNEQFF,TGTGCCAGCACCTATGACGGCAACAATGAGCAGTTCTTC
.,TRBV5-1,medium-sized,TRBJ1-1,CASSQRQVNTEAFF,TGCGCCAGCAGCCAAAGACAGGTTAACACTGAAGCTTTCTTT
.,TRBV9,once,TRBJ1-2,CASSSAQNYGYTF,TGTGCCAGCAGCTCCGCCCAAAACTATGGCTACACCTTC
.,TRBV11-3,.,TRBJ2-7,CASSLDGTRAYEQYF,TGTGCCAGCAGCTTAGATGGGACTCGAGCCTACGAGCAGTACTTC
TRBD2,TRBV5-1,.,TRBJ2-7,CASSPGTTQYYEQYF,TGCGCCAGCAGCCCCGGGACTACTCAATACTACGAGCAGTACTTC
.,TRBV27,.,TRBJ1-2,CASSTRTANYGYTF,TGTGCCAGCAGTACCCGGACCGCTAACTATGGCTACACCTTC
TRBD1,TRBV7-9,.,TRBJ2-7,CASSPGQSYEQYF,TGTGCCAGCAGTCCGGGACAGTCCTACGAGCAGTACTTC
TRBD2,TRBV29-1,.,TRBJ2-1,CSVESGGPRSYNEQFF,TGCAGCGTTGAAAGCGGGGGGCCCCGCTCCTACAATGAGCAGTTCTTC
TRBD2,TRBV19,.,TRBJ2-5,CASSIGGGTHQETQYF,TGTGCCAGTAGTATAGGGGGGGGAACACACCAAGAGACCCAGTACTTC
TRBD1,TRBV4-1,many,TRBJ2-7,CASSQIQGQGRSYEQYF,TGCGCCAGCAGCCAGATCCAGGGACAGGGGAGGTCCTACGAGCAGTACTTC
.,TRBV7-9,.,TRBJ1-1,CASSPDTEAFF,TGTGCCAGCAGCCCGGACACTGAAGCTTTCTTT
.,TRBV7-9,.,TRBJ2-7,CASSLESSYEQYF,TGTGCCAGCAGCTTAGAGAGCTCCTACGAGCAGTACTTC
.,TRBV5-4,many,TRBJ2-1,CASSFQQRNNVQFF,TGTGCCAGCAGCTTTCAACAGCGGAACAATGTGCAGTTCTTC
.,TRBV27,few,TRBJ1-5,CASSSGNQPQHF,TGTGCCAGCAGTTCCGGAAATCAGCCCCAGCATTTT
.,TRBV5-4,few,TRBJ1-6,CASSLDTGNGSPLHF,TGTGCCAGCAGCTTGGATACAGGGAATGGCTCACCCCTCCACTTT
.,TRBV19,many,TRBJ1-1,CASSIGGIAFF,TGTGCCAGTAGTATTGGAGGGATAGCTTTCTTT
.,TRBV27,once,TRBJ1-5,CASSSQGRQPQHF,TGTGCCAGCAGTTCTCAGGGTAGGCAGCCCCAGCATTTT
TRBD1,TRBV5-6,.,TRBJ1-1,CASSNPTGGVTEAFF,TGTGCCAGCAGCAACCCGACAGGGGGCGTCACTGAAGCTTTCTTT
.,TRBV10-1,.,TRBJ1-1,CASSEAGEAFF,TGCGCCAGCAGTGAGGCAGGAGAAGCTTTCTTT